The T cell receptor (beta chain) under discussion was sequenced for a study of beta chain features in type 1 diabetes. Findings and caveats of the study: Whether HLA type influences TCRB rearrangement remained unresolved here. Individuals with type 1 diabetes displayed fewer insertions and more deletions at VDJ junctions.

A heparinised blood draw that averaged about 100 mL was obtained once from each donor. This clone was detected only a few times. Its cognate antigen is unknown. Expressed TCRB transcripts were sequenced after all isolated RNA was converted to cDNA. Average reads for naive, central memory and regulatory T cell samples were some 3.9 million. Assay used: immunoSEQ multiplex PCR; TCRdb lists only in-frame clones, some missing. The sample includes fewer than 900,000 clones, roughly a sixth of them seen just once. This CDR3 has 13 amino acids. Trimming left V 6 bases short and J 5 bases short, with 11 bases between. Per the germline V gene, CDR1 is LNHDA and CDR2 is SQIVND (reference sequence).

The sample comprised naive CD4+ T cells from blood. This chain uses TRBV19 with TRBJ1-3; D remains unclear. The sequence derives from a woman aged 18-35 years in good health. The CDR3 region has the DNA TGTGCCAGTAGGAGCCAAACGAGAAACACCATATATTTT. It encodes CASRSQTRNTIYF.